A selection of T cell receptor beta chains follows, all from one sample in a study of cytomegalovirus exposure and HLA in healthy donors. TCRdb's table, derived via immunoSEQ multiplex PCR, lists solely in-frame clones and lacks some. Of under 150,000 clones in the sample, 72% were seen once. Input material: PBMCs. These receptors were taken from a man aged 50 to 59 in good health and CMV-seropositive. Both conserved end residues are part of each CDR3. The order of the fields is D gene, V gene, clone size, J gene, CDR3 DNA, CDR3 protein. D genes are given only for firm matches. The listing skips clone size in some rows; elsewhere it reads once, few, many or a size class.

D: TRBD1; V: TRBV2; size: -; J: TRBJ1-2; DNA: TGTGCCAGCAGTTCTACCCGGACAGGGGATGGCTACACCTTC; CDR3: CASSSTRTGDGYTF
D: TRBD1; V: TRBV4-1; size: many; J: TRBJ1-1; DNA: TGCGCCAGCAGCCAGCCAGGGGGTTACAGGGGGGTAGCTGAAGCTTTCTTT; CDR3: CASSQPGGYRGVAEAFF
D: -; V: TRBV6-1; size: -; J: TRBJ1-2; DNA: TGTGCCAGCAGAGGAAAGGGGGTGAGGGACTATGGCTACACCTTC; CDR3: CASRGKGVRDYGYTF
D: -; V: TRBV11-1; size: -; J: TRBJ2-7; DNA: TGTGCCAGTAGCTTTAACTTTGGCTCCTACGAGCAGTACTTC; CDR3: CASSFNFGSYEQYF
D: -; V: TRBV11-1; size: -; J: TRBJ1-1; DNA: TGTGCCAGCAGCCAGGAGGCGGGGAACACTGAAGCTTTCTTT; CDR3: CASSQEAGNTEAFF
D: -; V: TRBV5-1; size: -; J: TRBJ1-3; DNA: TGCGCCAGCAGCTTAGACATGAACTCTGGAAACACCATATATTTT; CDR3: CASSLDMNSGNTIYF
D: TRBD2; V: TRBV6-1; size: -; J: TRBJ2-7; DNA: TGTGCCAGCAAGGTCGGAGCGGGAGCCTACGAGCAGTACTTC; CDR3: CASKVGAGAYEQYF
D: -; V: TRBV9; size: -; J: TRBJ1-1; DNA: TGTGCCAGCAGCGTGCGGCCCCTAATGAACACTGAAGCTTTCTTT; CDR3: CASSVRPLMNTEAFF
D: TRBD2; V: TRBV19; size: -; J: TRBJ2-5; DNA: TGTGCCAGTAGTATGGTGACTAGCGGGAGGGAATTAAGGGAGACCCAGTACTTC; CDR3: CASSMVTSGRELRETQYF
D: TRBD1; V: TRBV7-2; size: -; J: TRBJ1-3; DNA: TGTGCCAGCAGCTCAACAGGGGCATCTGGAAACACCATATATTTT; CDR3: CASSSTGASGNTIYF
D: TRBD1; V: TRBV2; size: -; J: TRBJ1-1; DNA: TGTGCCCGTGGACAGGGTGGCACTGAAGCTTTCTTT; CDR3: CARGQGGTEAFF
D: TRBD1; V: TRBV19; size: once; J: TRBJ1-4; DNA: TGTGCCAGTAGTTCGACAGGGGCTCGAGAAAAACTGTTTTTT; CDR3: CASSSTGAREKLFF
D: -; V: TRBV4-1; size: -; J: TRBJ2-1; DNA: TGCGCCAGCAGCTTAGGGGGGGATGAGCAGTTCTTC; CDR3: CASSLGGDEQFF
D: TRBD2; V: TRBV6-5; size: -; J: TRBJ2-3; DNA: TGTGCCAGCAGTTCACGACTAGCCCCTAACACAGATACGCAGTATTTT; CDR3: CASSSRLAPNTDTQYF
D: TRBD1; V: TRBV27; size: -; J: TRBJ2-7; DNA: TGTGCCAGCAGTCCCATGAGGGGGCTCGCCTACGAGCAGTACTTC; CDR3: CASSPMRGLAYEQYF
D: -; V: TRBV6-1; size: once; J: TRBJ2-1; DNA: TGTGCCAGCAGGGACACGGGTCGGGACTATGAGCAGTTCTTC; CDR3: CASRDTGRDYEQFF
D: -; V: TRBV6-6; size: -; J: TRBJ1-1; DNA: TGTGCCAGCAGCCACAGGGTATCGAACACTGAAGCTTTCTTT; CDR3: CASSHRVSNTEAFF
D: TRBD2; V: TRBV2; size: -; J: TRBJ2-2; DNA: TGTGCCAGCAGGGGGCGGGCCCCGGGGGGCACCGGGGAGCTGTTTTTT; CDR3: CASRGRAPGGTGELFF